These T cell receptor beta chains were read from a single sample in a study of human T cells and chemical hapten exposure. TCRdb re-analysed the RACE reads in MiXCR, keeping a single row per CDR3 protein. The sample lists about 120,000 distinct CDR3 sequences, roughly 13% occurring once. The sample consisted of whole blood, taken in connection with sensitization to the hapten diphenylcyclopropenone (DPC). The receptors originated from a woman between 18 and 29 years old with alopecia areata. Some clones in this sample may be carry-over from other donors' samples. Both conserved end residues are trimmed from each CDR3. Clone size, where shown, is once, few, many, or a class for clones that have expanded.

ASSWLSGQNYGYT | TRBJ1-2 | TRBV6-6 | few
ASSQTQTGLSGNTIY | TRBJ1-3 | TRBV4-3 | few
ASSRQGSGANVLT | TRBJ2-6 | TRBV19 | few
ASSLGGTPEAF | TRBJ1-1 | TRBV5-1 | few
SATGDSSYEQY | TRBJ2-7 | TRBV20-1 | many
SARRIGTGYEQY | TRBJ2-7 | TRBV20-1 | NA
ASSFQTGGSYEQY | TRBJ2-7 | TRBV5-1 | few
AISPPGRAYGYT | TRBJ1-2 | TRBV10-3 | few
ASSLSSGETQY | TRBJ2-5 | TRBV12-3/TRBV12-4 | many
ASSLVGQSVTEAF | TRBJ1-1 | TRBV7-8 | NA
ASSQDSVAGETQY | TRBJ2-5 | TRBV4-3 | few
ASSFYGSSKNIQY | TRBJ2-4 | TRBV28 | NA
ASRQGMYNSPLH | TRBJ1-6 | TRBV12-3/TRBV12-4 | few
ASSFYGTVYEQY | TRBJ2-7 | TRBV28 | NA
ASSLKGEGYT | TRBJ1-2 | TRBV28 | NA
SARSRETQY | TRBJ2-5 | TRBV20-1 | NA
SAREVRDGPYEQY | TRBJ2-7 | TRBV20-1 | few
ASSSGTENTEAF | TRBJ1-1 | TRBV7-2 | many
SVVNSGGVNTEAF | TRBJ1-1 | TRBV29-1 | NA
ASSGVGNSPLH | TRBJ1-6 | TRBV6-2/TRBV6-3 | many
ASSLEASAVTGELF | TRBJ2-2 | TRBV7-2 | many
SVGTGYGYT | TRBJ1-2 | TRBV29-1 | many
VSSQGDRRANQPQH | TRBJ1-5 | TRBV27 | few
ASSISRQAYSYNEQF | TRBJ2-1 | TRBV19 | few
ASSYSGRPDTQY | TRBJ2-3 | TRBV11-3 | NA
ASSYGQSDGYT | TRBJ1-2 | TRBV6-2/TRBV6-3 | few
ASSLFETQY | TRBJ2-5 | TRBV11-1 | few
ASSLAGGVYEQY | TRBJ2-7 | TRBV12-3/TRBV12-4 | few
ASSEVQQIEAF | TRBJ1-1 | TRBV2 | NA
ASSSAGTGDTGELF | TRBJ2-2 | TRBV6-2/TRBV6-3 | NA
SATGRNQETQY | TRBJ2-5 | TRBV20-1 | NA
AIGLGWDARRRGYGYT | TRBJ1-2 | TRBV10-3 | few
ASSLMWGGTGNYGHT | TRBJ1-2 | TRBV7-8 | NA
ASSQLTNANYGYT | TRBJ1-2 | TRBV3-1 | few
ASSPGLAGGVRADTQY | TRBJ2-3 | TRBV7-6 | NA
ASSSNYFDTQY | TRBJ2-3 | TRBV7-2 | few
SAAGPGPTTQY | TRBJ2-3 | TRBV20-1 | NA
ASSNPGSGGTNYGYT | TRBJ1-2 | TRBV5-4 | few
ASSRRDREAGYT | TRBJ1-2 | TRBV18 | NA
ASSLPRVGNTIY | TRBJ1-3 | TRBV7-9 | NA
SADREYEQY | TRBJ2-7 | TRBV20-1 | few
ASRPGLVGTYEQY | TRBJ2-7 | TRBV12-3/TRBV12-4 | NA
ASSLDRAQETQY | TRBJ2-5 | TRBV12-3/TRBV12-4 | NA
ASSEQGNSYNSPLH | TRBJ1-6 | TRBV11-2 | many
ASRGKRDGYT | TRBJ1-2 | TRBV3-1 | few
ASSPGLAGDHEQF | TRBJ2-1 | TRBV4-1 | NA
ASSLRRDRGF | TRBJ1-1 | TRBV13 | many
ASSLAQTGTGFWYEQY | TRBJ2-7 | TRBV12-3/TRBV12-4 | few
ASSPGTSDYNEQF | TRBJ2-1 | TRBV7-9 | many
ASSRDGDPQH | TRBJ1-5 | TRBV28 | NA
ASSEFQLNSNQPQH | TRBJ1-5 | TRBV10-2 | few
ASTDLYEQY | TRBJ2-7 | TRBV6-2/TRBV6-3 | many